A selection of T cell receptor beta chains follows, all from one sample in a study of response to subunit inactivated influenza vaccine. MiXCR, applied by TCRdb to the RT-PCR reads, yields one record per CDR3 protein. The repertoire holds hundreds of thousands of distinct CDR3 sequences, with 18% as singletons. The sequencing here drew on PBMCs from blood, taken about 5 days after vaccination. The receptors shown here come from a man aged 50-60 years who received an inactivated influenza vaccine. The CDR3 runs from the conserved cysteine through the conserved F or W. Fields, in order: D gene, V gene, clone size, J gene, CDR3 DNA, CDR3 protein. The D gene is left open where the match is weak. Clone size is shown for a subset of rows, as once, few, many or a class of expanded clone.

d_call: TRBD2; v_call: TRBV9; clone_size: few; j_call: TRBJ2-1; cdr3_nt: TGTGCCAGCAGCGTATCCGGGACTAGCGGCTACAATGAGCAGTTCTTC; cdr3_aa: CASSVSGTSGYNEQFF
d_call: NA; v_call: TRBV4-1; clone_size: NA; j_call: TRBJ1-5; cdr3_nt: TGCGCCAGCAGCCGGACAACAGGGCAGCCCCAGCATTTT; cdr3_aa: CASSRTTGQPQHF
d_call: TRBD2; v_call: TRBV10-3; clone_size: NA; j_call: TRBJ2-1; cdr3_nt: TGTGCCTCCCGCACTAGCGGGGGGCTCAATGAGCAGTTCTTC; cdr3_aa: CASRTSGGLNEQFF
d_call: NA; v_call: TRBV13; clone_size: few; j_call: TRBJ2-1; cdr3_nt: TGTGCCAGCAGCTTAGGAGGAGGCGTAGATGGAAGGAATGAGCAGTTCTTC; cdr3_aa: CASSLGGGVDGRNEQFF
d_call: TRBD2; v_call: TRBV28; clone_size: few; j_call: TRBJ2-1; cdr3_nt: TGTGCCAGCAGTTTTGCGGGAGGGGTCAATGAGCAGTTCTTC; cdr3_aa: CASSFAGGVNEQFF
d_call: TRBD2; v_call: TRBV20-1; clone_size: NA; j_call: TRBJ2-7; cdr3_nt: TGCAGTGCTAGACTAGCGGGTAGCTCCTACGAGCAGTACTTC; cdr3_aa: CSARLAGSSYEQYF
d_call: TRBD2; v_call: TRBV12-3/TRBV12-4; clone_size: few; j_call: TRBJ2-5; cdr3_nt: TGTGCCAGCAGTGTCGGCCTTCTAGCGGACCAAGAGACCCAGTACTTC; cdr3_aa: CASSVGLLADQETQYF
d_call: TRBD2; v_call: TRBV5-1; clone_size: many; j_call: TRBJ2-1; cdr3_nt: TGCGCCAGCAGCGACACTAGCGGGAGTGATGAGCAGTTCTTC; cdr3_aa: CASSDTSGSDEQFF
d_call: NA; v_call: TRBV7-2; clone_size: few; j_call: TRBJ1-2; cdr3_nt: TGTGCCAGCAGCTTAGCGGGACAACCTAACTATGGCTACACCTTC; cdr3_aa: CASSLAGQPNYGYTF
d_call: NA; v_call: TRBV4-3; clone_size: many; j_call: TRBJ2-7; cdr3_nt: TGCGCCAGCAGCCAAAGGGCAGGAGGAGCCTACGAGCAGTACTTC; cdr3_aa: CASSQRAGGAYEQYF
d_call: TRBD2; v_call: TRBV7-2; clone_size: NA; j_call: TRBJ2-7; cdr3_nt: TGTGCCAGCAGCTCCCGGGGAGCGGGGGTTCGCGAGCAGTACTTC; cdr3_aa: CASSSRGAGVREQYF
d_call: TRBD1; v_call: TRBV5-1; clone_size: NA; j_call: TRBJ2-3; cdr3_nt: TGCGCCAGCAGCAGGGACAGGGGATACACAGATACGCAGTATTTT; cdr3_aa: CASSRDRGYTDTQYF
d_call: NA; v_call: TRBV27; clone_size: few; j_call: TRBJ2-1; cdr3_nt: TGTGCCAGCAGTTTAGTGGGCGGGACAACCTACAATGAGCAGTTCTTC; cdr3_aa: CASSLVGGTTYNEQFF
d_call: NA; v_call: TRBV20-1; clone_size: NA; j_call: TRBJ2-7; cdr3_nt: TGCAGCGCCCGGTCTACGGGCCTTGAGCAGTACTTC; cdr3_aa: CSARSTGLEQYF
d_call: TRBD1; v_call: TRBV5-5; clone_size: many; j_call: TRBJ2-2; cdr3_nt: TGTGCCAGCAGCTTCTTGGGGACAGGGCGATTCGGGGAGCTGTTTTTT; cdr3_aa: CASSFLGTGRFGELFF
d_call: NA; v_call: TRBV5-1; clone_size: many; j_call: TRBJ2-7; cdr3_nt: TGCGCCAGCAGCTTAAGGCAGGGTTCGGTCTACGAGCAGTACTTC; cdr3_aa: CASSLRQGSVYEQYF
d_call: NA; v_call: TRBV7-9; clone_size: few; j_call: TRBJ2-5; cdr3_nt: TGTGCCAGCAGCTTCCGGGGAAGCCAGACCCAGTACTTC; cdr3_aa: CASSFRGSQTQYF
d_call: NA; v_call: TRBV10-3; clone_size: NA; j_call: TRBJ1-5; cdr3_nt: TGTGCCATCAGTGGTGGCAGGGAGGAACAGCCCCAGCATTTT; cdr3_aa: CAISGGREEQPQHF
d_call: NA; v_call: TRBV4-2; clone_size: few; j_call: TRBJ2-3; cdr3_nt: TGTGCCAGCAGCCAGGGCCGAGGTGGGGTAAGGACAGATACGCAGTATTTT; cdr3_aa: CASSQGRGGVRTDTQYF
d_call: NA; v_call: TRBV28; clone_size: few; j_call: TRBJ2-1; cdr3_nt: TGTGCCAGCATCGGGACCCTTTACAATGAGCAGTTCTTC; cdr3_aa: CASIGTLYNEQFF
d_call: NA; v_call: TRBV7-9; clone_size: few; j_call: TRBJ2-5; cdr3_nt: TGTGCCAGCAGCTTAGACGCCGTCCAGACCCAGTACTTC; cdr3_aa: CASSLDAVQTQYF
d_call: NA; v_call: TRBV9; clone_size: NA; j_call: TRBJ2-1; cdr3_nt: TGTGCCAGCAGCCCGCCCCTTGCCTACAATGAGCAGTTCTTC; cdr3_aa: CASSPPLAYNEQFF
d_call: NA; v_call: TRBV18; clone_size: NA; j_call: TRBJ2-7; cdr3_nt: TGTGCCAGCTCACCAGGAGTTGGCTCGGCCTCCTACGAGCAGTACTTC; cdr3_aa: CASSPGVGSASYEQYF
d_call: TRBD1; v_call: TRBV12-3/TRBV12-4; clone_size: few; j_call: TRBJ2-7; cdr3_nt: TGTGCCAGCAGTGGACAGGACTACGAGCAGTACTTC; cdr3_aa: CASSGQDYEQYF
d_call: NA; v_call: TRBV12-3/TRBV12-4; clone_size: few; j_call: TRBJ2-2; cdr3_nt: TGTGCCAGCAGCCATAGGGGGGGCGCCGGGGAGCTGTTTTTT; cdr3_aa: CASSHRGGAGELFF
d_call: TRBD2; v_call: TRBV6-5; clone_size: few; j_call: TRBJ2-1; cdr3_nt: TGTGCCAGCAGTTACTCGACTAGCGGGGTTGGTGAGCAGTTCTTC; cdr3_aa: CASSYSTSGVGEQFF
d_call: NA; v_call: TRBV6-2/TRBV6-3; clone_size: NA; j_call: TRBJ1-5; cdr3_nt: TGTGCCAGCAGTCCAAATACAGAAGGCAATCAGCCCCAGCATTTT; cdr3_aa: CASSPNTEGNQPQHF
d_call: TRBD1; v_call: TRBV28; clone_size: few; j_call: TRBJ1-6; cdr3_nt: TGTGCCAGCAGTTTATGGGGCCTACCGGGACAGGATAATTCACCCCTCCACTTT; cdr3_aa: CASSLWGLPGQDNSPLHF
d_call: NA; v_call: TRBV7-8; clone_size: few; j_call: TRBJ2-7; cdr3_nt: TGTGCCAGCAGCTTAGCGTTAGGGCGGTCCCTTGGCGAGCAGTACTTC; cdr3_aa: CASSLALGRSLGEQYF
d_call: NA; v_call: TRBV2; clone_size: NA; j_call: TRBJ1-2; cdr3_nt: TGTGCCAGCAGTGAAGCGATCGCTAACTATGGCTACACCTTC; cdr3_aa: CASSEAIANYGYTF
d_call: TRBD1; v_call: TRBV12-3/TRBV12-4; clone_size: NA; j_call: TRBJ1-5; cdr3_nt: TGTGCCAGCAGTCCGGTAGGACAGGGGCGTCAGCCCCAGCATTTT; cdr3_aa: CASSPVGQGRQPQHF
d_call: TRBD1; v_call: TRBV4-2; clone_size: NA; j_call: TRBJ2-7; cdr3_nt: TGTGCCAGCAGCCCGCTAGGACAGGGGGCTACCTACGAGCAGTACTTC; cdr3_aa: CASSPLGQGATYEQYF
d_call: NA; v_call: TRBV5-1; clone_size: NA; j_call: TRBJ2-2; cdr3_nt: TGCGCCAGCAGCTCGAAATTGCGGACCGGGGAGCTGTTTTTT; cdr3_aa: CASSSKLRTGELFF
d_call: TRBD1; v_call: TRBV7-6; clone_size: few; j_call: TRBJ1-2; cdr3_nt: TGTGCCAGCAGCTCACAGGGGATCTATAGCTACACCTTC; cdr3_aa: CASSSQGIYSYTF
d_call: NA; v_call: TRBV7-2; clone_size: few; j_call: TRBJ1-1; cdr3_nt: TGTGCCAGCAGCCGCCAGTGGGGTGACACTGAAGCTTTCTTT; cdr3_aa: CASSRQWGDTEAFF
d_call: NA; v_call: TRBV5-1; clone_size: NA; j_call: TRBJ2-1; cdr3_nt: TGCGCCAGCAGCTTGGTAGATTTGGGGTTTCGCCGGGAGTCCTACAATGAGCAGTTCTTC; cdr3_aa: CASSLVDLGFRRESYNEQFF
d_call: NA; v_call: TRBV7-9; clone_size: few; j_call: TRBJ2-3; cdr3_nt: TGTGCCAGCAGCTTTCCTCCCAGAACAGATACGCAGTATTTT; cdr3_aa: CASSFPPRTDTQYF
d_call: NA; v_call: TRBV15; clone_size: NA; j_call: TRBJ1-3; cdr3_nt: TGTGCCACCAGCGTGATCGGGGCAGACTCTGGAAACACCATATATTTT; cdr3_aa: CATSVIGADSGNTIYF
d_call: NA; v_call: TRBV6-5; clone_size: NA; j_call: TRBJ2-7; cdr3_nt: TGTGCCAGCAGACAGAACTACGAGCAGTACTTC; cdr3_aa: CASRQNYEQYF
d_call: NA; v_call: TRBV11-2; clone_size: many; j_call: TRBJ1-3; cdr3_nt: TGTGCCAGCAGCTTAGTGGGCAGGGCGCCTGGAAACACCATATATTTT; cdr3_aa: CASSLVGRAPGNTIYF
d_call: NA; v_call: TRBV7-6; clone_size: NA; j_call: TRBJ2-1; cdr3_nt: TGTGCCAGCAGCCCTCGGGGAACCTACAATGAGCAGTTCTTC; cdr3_aa: CASSPRGTYNEQFF
d_call: NA; v_call: TRBV6-1; clone_size: NA; j_call: TRBJ1-1; cdr3_nt: TGTGCCAGCAGCCACAGGGATCGGACTGAAGCTTTCTTT; cdr3_aa: CASSHRDRTEAFF
d_call: TRBD1; v_call: TRBV7-9; clone_size: NA; j_call: TRBJ1-1; cdr3_nt: TGTGCCAGCAGCTCTCGGACAGGGCGGGACACTGAAGCTTTCTTT; cdr3_aa: CASSSRTGRDTEAFF
d_call: NA; v_call: TRBV20-1; clone_size: NA; j_call: TRBJ2-5; cdr3_nt: TGCAGTGCGCCTACAGGGCAGAGGGAGACCCAGTACTTC; cdr3_aa: CSAPTGQRETQYF
d_call: TRBD1; v_call: TRBV4-2; clone_size: few; j_call: TRBJ2-3; cdr3_nt: TGTGCCAGCAGCCAAGAGGTCGGGACAGGGGCCACAGATACGCAGTATTTT; cdr3_aa: CASSQEVGTGATDTQYF
d_call: NA; v_call: TRBV7-2; clone_size: NA; j_call: TRBJ2-3; cdr3_nt: TGTGCCAGCAGCCGACCCCGGGACTCCGTCTCAAATACGCAGTATTTT; cdr3_aa: CASSRPRDSVSNTQYF
d_call: TRBD2; v_call: TRBV15; clone_size: NA; j_call: TRBJ2-1; cdr3_nt: TGTGCCACCAGCGGCGGCGGGAGAGGCTACAATGAGCAGTTCTTC; cdr3_aa: CATSGGGRGYNEQFF
d_call: TRBD1; v_call: TRBV6-1; clone_size: few; j_call: TRBJ1-1; cdr3_nt: TGTGCCAGCAGGCTAAAGGGGGCAGGAAACACTGAAGCTTTCTTT; cdr3_aa: CASRLKGAGNTEAFF
d_call: NA; v_call: TRBV7-2; clone_size: few; j_call: TRBJ1-2; cdr3_nt: TGTGCCAGCGATAGCGGGCGATTCTATGGCTACACCTTC; cdr3_aa: CASDSGRFYGYTF
d_call: NA; v_call: TRBV10-3; clone_size: NA; j_call: TRBJ2-7; cdr3_nt: TGTGCCATTCGAGAACAGGGCGCCTACGAGCAGTACTTC; cdr3_aa: CAIREQGAYEQYF
d_call: NA; v_call: TRBV12-3/TRBV12-4; clone_size: NA; j_call: TRBJ1-5; cdr3_nt: TGTGCCAGCACCCTATCGTGGGGCCCCAATCAGCCCCAGCATTTT; cdr3_aa: CASTLSWGPNQPQHF
d_call: NA; v_call: TRBV6-1; clone_size: NA; j_call: TRBJ2-5; cdr3_nt: TGTGCCAGCAGCCCCGGGTGGGGCGCCCGAGAGACCCAGTACTTC; cdr3_aa: CASSPGWGARETQYF
d_call: TRBD2; v_call: TRBV27; clone_size: NA; j_call: TRBJ2-4; cdr3_nt: TGTGCCAGCAGGCGGCGGACTAGCGGGAGGGACACAGATGCCAAAAACATTCAGTACTTC; cdr3_aa: CASRRRTSGRDTDAKNIQYF
d_call: TRBD1; v_call: TRBV11-2; clone_size: NA; j_call: TRBJ2-1; cdr3_nt: TGTGCCAGCAGCTTAGTAGCAGGGGGTATGAATGAGCAGTTCTTC; cdr3_aa: CASSLVAGGMNEQFF
d_call: TRBD1; v_call: TRBV28; clone_size: few; j_call: TRBJ2-2; cdr3_nt: TGTGCCAGCGTTTGGGCAGGGGGCACCGGGGAGCTGTTTTTT; cdr3_aa: CASVWAGGTGELFF
d_call: NA; v_call: TRBV29-1; clone_size: NA; j_call: TRBJ1-1; cdr3_nt: TGCAGCGCAAGGCCCCTTAACACTGAAGCTTTCTTT; cdr3_aa: CSARPLNTEAFF
d_call: NA; v_call: TRBV20-1; clone_size: NA; j_call: TRBJ1-2; cdr3_nt: TGCAGTGCTACTGGGGGGGCAGTCGACTATGGCTACACCTTC; cdr3_aa: CSATGGAVDYGYTF
d_call: NA; v_call: TRBV12-5; clone_size: few; j_call: TRBJ2-3; cdr3_nt: TGTGCTAGTAGGCGTGACGAATGGGTCACAGATACGCAGTATTTT; cdr3_aa: CASRRDEWVTDTQYF
d_call: NA; v_call: TRBV6-2/TRBV6-3; clone_size: NA; j_call: TRBJ1-5; cdr3_nt: TGTGCCAGCAGTCCCGACAGATATCAGCCCCAGCATTTT; cdr3_aa: CASSPDRYQPQHF
d_call: TRBD1; v_call: TRBV2; clone_size: NA; j_call: TRBJ1-1; cdr3_nt: TGTGCCAGCCTTACAGGGGAGGGGACTGAAGCTTTCTTT; cdr3_aa: CASLTGEGTEAFF